This TCR beta chain was recovered during a study of T-cell memory formation after mild COVID-19. Study-wide findings and caveats: From day 15 to 85, contracting clones were balanced between CD4 and CD8, whereas later expanders leaned toward CD4+. CD4+ contracting clones lay mainly in CM and EM, CD8+ ones in EMRA.

Libraries for TCRalpha and TCRbeta carried sample barcodes and unique molecular identifiers via 5'RACE. Via MiXCR, TCRdb re-called the 5' RACE reads, giving one row per CDR3 protein. Here the sample spans 200,000 to 300,000 distinct CDR3 sequences, roughly a tenth being singletons. V shed 6 bases and J 5 bases; nucleotides not matched to a gene: 8. The CDR3 runs 15 residues. This clonotype was picked up a small number of times. As yet, its antigen is unknown. This chain uses TRBV12-3 or TRBV12-4 with TRBJ2-2; 8 positions match TRBD2. What was sequenced was PBMCs or a T cell subset sorted from them (not recorded which). The origin of this receptor is a man aged 18 to 29 who had mild COVID-19 (a few samples of this study predate the infection). Cell type and time point are not known. This CDR3 is CASRKAGEGTGELFF. DNA for the CDR3: TGTGCCAGCAGGAAAGCGGGGGAGGGGACCGGGGAGCTGTTTTTT.